This T cell receptor (beta chain) was observed in a study of siplizumab effects on memory and regulatory T cells. General observations from the study: Siplizumab, the agent tested, significantly reduced alloreactive sequences traceable to unstimulated CD4+ memory cells. In siplizumab conditions, mappable alloreactive CD4+ clones averaged approximately 70% Treg-derived, against around 30% in controls.

With regard to this clone: Antigen unknown.

From germline, CDR1 is SEHNR and CDR2 FQNEAQ (reference sequence). This CDR3 has 14 residues. V was trimmed by 0 bases and J by 3 bases, leaving 9 bases between them. Per individual sample, about 97,000 TCR templates were assayed. Sequencing was performed with immunoSEQ multiplex PCR; in TCRdb, only in-frame clones are kept and a portion is missing. Of roughly 50,000 clones in the sample, roughly 84% are singletons; the top ten hold approximately 0.35%. Among a few donor pairs, the unstimulated naive, memory, effector memory and TEMRA subsets underwent sequencing. This rearrangement joins TRBV7-9 to TRBJ2-7; either TRBD1 or TRBD2 may fit D (5 bases each). The source of this sequence is a human donor in good health. Input material: naive CD8+ T cells sorted from blood. CDR3 bases: TGTGCCAGCAGCTTAGCGGGGGTTTACTACGAGCAGTACTTC. Protein product: CASSLAGVYYEQYF.